The rows below give T cell receptor beta chains drawn from one sample of a study of cytomegalovirus exposure and HLA in healthy donors. Repertoires were generated with immunoSEQ multiplex PCR, while TCRdb's copy carries only in-frame clones and drops some. Listed are roughly 70,000 clones; 6.5% to 9% falls within the top ten. The sequenced sample was PBMCs. The receptors were sampled from a female donor in good health and CMV-seropositive. Each CDR3 is given with its conserved first and last residue. Each record gives: D gene, J gene, V gene, CDR3 protein, CDR3 DNA. A D gene is named only where the DNA matches it firmly.

-,TRBJ2-3,TRBV27,CASSTTDTQYF,TGTGCCAGCAGTACAACAGATACGCAGTATTTT
TRBD1,TRBJ1-2,TRBV7-9,CASSRDSNYGYTF,TGTGCCAGCAGCCGGGACAGTAACTATGGCTACACCTTC
-,TRBJ2-1,TRBV6-1,CASSESRNEQFF,TGTGCCAGCAGTGAATCGAGAAATGAGCAGTTCTTC
-,TRBJ1-5,TRBV6-5,CASSPDTYQPQHF,TGTGCCAGCAGCCCGGACACTTATCAGCCCCAGCATTTT
-,TRBJ2-2,TRBV30,CASPRDKNAGELFF,TGTGCCTCTCCCCGGGACAAGAACGCCGGGGAGCTGTTTTTT
-,TRBJ1-5,TRBV6-1,CASSEGPGRNQPQHF,TGTGCCAGCAGTGAGGGGCCAGGGAGGAATCAGCCCCAGCATTTT
TRBD1,TRBJ2-2,TRBV7-8,CASSLSGQGVTGELFF,TGTGCCAGCAGCCTTTCGGGACAGGGGGTTACCGGGGAGCTGTTTTTT
-,TRBJ1-2,TRBV5-8,CASSLRTERNGYTF,TGTGCCAGCAGCTTGCGGACAGAAAGAAATGGCTACACCTTC
-,TRBJ2-3,TRBV9,CASSVALTGTGTDTQYF,TGTGCCAGCAGCGTAGCCTTAACAGGGACGGGGACAGATACGCAGTATTTT
-,TRBJ2-7,TRBV29-1,CSVGNSGDEQYF,TGCAGCGTTGGAAATTCAGGGGACGAGCAGTACTTC
TRBD1,TRBJ1-2,TRBV27,CASRSIGTAGFAYGYTF,TGTGCCAGCAGGTCCATCGGGACAGCTGGCTTTGCCTATGGCTACACCTTC
TRBD2,TRBJ2-1,TRBV7-6,CASSLMGLAGGHNEQFF,TGTGCCAGCAGCTTAATGGGACTAGCGGGGGGACACAATGAGCAGTTCTTC
TRBD1,TRBJ1-2,TRBV7-8,CASSLGDRGVYGYTF,TGTGCCAGCAGCCTCGGGGACAGGGGGGTCTATGGCTACACCTTC
-,TRBJ1-1,TRBV5-1,CASSVTGENTEAFF,TGCGCCAGCAGCGTGACAGGAGAGAACACTGAAGCTTTCTTT
-,TRBJ1-5,TRBV5-8,CASSLALYRESNQPQHF,TGTGCCAGCAGCTTGGCTCTTTACCGCGAATCAAATCAGCCCCAGCATTTT
TRBD1,TRBJ1-6,TRBV9,CASSPRQGDSPLHF,TGTGCCAGCAGCCCTCGACAGGGGGATTCACCCCTCCACTTT
TRBD1,TRBJ2-7,TRBV7-6,CASSPSYPGQGAGEQYF,TGTGCCAGCAGCCCAAGCTATCCGGGACAGGGGGCCGGCGAGCAGTACTTC
-,TRBJ2-3,TRBV5-4,CASSLVAEAGTQYF,TGTGCCAGCAGCTTGGTCGCGGAGGCGGGTACGCAGTATTTT
TRBD2,TRBJ2-3,TRBV15,CATSRERGAYTDTQYF,TGTGCCACCAGCAGAGAGCGGGGGGCCTACACAGATACGCAGTATTTT
TRBD1,TRBJ2-7,TRBV4-2,CASSQVPGQVDYEQYF,TGTGCCAGCAGCCAAGTCCCGGGACAGGTAGACTACGAGCAGTACTTC
-,TRBJ1-1,TRBV13,CASSLVTGMLQNTEAFF,TGTGCCAGCAGCTTAGTAACAGGGATGTTACAGAACACTGAAGCTTTCTTT
TRBD1,TRBJ2-7,TRBV7-8,CASSSGQTYEQYF,TGTGCCAGCAGCTCGGGACAGACCTACGAGCAGTACTTC
-,TRBJ2-7,TRBV19,CASSIGSPYEQYF,TGTGCCAGTAGTATTGGCAGTCCCTACGAGCAGTACTTC